The 21 T cell receptor beta chains given below trace back to one sample, sequenced in a study of T cell repertoires in cytomegalovirus infection. Their recognized antigens are unknown. MiXCR was run by TCRdb on the reads, yielding one entry per CDR3 protein. The sample holds 650,000 to 850,000 distinct CDR3 sequences, about 27% seen once. Sample: cultured CD8+ T cells from PBMCs, taken from culture after CMV antigen stimulation. The origin of the receptors is a human donor in good health (CMV status not recorded). Some clones in this sample may be carry-over from other donors' samples.

The V call is TRBV5-1, the J call TRBJ2-5; D call uncertain. Germline CDR1 reads SGHRS; CDR2 reads YFSETQ. V was clipped by 1 base and J by 4 bases, with 17 bases between them. The CDR3 covers 16 residues. CDR3 coding DNA: TGCGCCAGCAGCTTGCCCCCCAGTACGATAATAGAGACCCAGTACTTC. This codes for CASSLPPSTIIETQYF.

This clonotype showed up just a few times. J is TRBJ2-2 and V is TRBV2; D remains unclear. Germline V lookup: CDR1 SNHLY, CDR2 FYNNEI. The length of the CDR3 is 14 residues. Trimming shortened V by 3 bases and J by 3 bases, and 8 bases separated the two germline ends. The CDR3, as DNA: TGTGCCAGCAGTGACGGCGGTCACACCGGGGAGCTGTTTTTT. This encodes CASSDGGHTGELFF.

This clonotype was seen more than once but under ten times. This rearrangement joins TRBV14 to TRBJ2-1; 13 bases are a match to TRBD2. V was clipped by 0 bases and J by 8 bases; unmatched bases: 7. The CDR3 has 17 amino acids. Germline CDR1 SGHDN, CDR2 FVKESK. CDR3 residues: CASSQDQGLAGLDEQFF. The CDR3 DNA sequence: TGTGCCAGCAGCCAAGATCAGGGACTAGCGGGGCTGGATGAGCAGTTCTTC.

Ten or more counts support this clonotype. CDR3 sequence reads: CASSLSGGGPPETQYF. CDR3 sequence (DNA): TGTGCCAGCAGTTTAAGTGGCGGGGGGCCCCCGGAGACCCAGTACTTC. The V gene is TRBV12-3 or TRBV12-4, the J gene TRBJ2-5; 8 positions match TRBD2. This CDR3 comprises 16 residues. Trimming removed 2 bases from V and 5 bases from J; junction bases left unmatched: 10.

This rearrangement joins TRBV7-8 to TRBJ2-3; D is unclear. Trimming pared 1 base from V and 3 bases from J, leaving 17 bases between. CDR1 and CDR2 (germline): SGHVS, FQNEAQ. There are 17 residues in the CDR3. Here the CDR3 reads CASSLDLRSTETDTQYF. CDR3 bases: TGTGCCAGCAGCTTAGACCTACGATCAACCGAGACAGATACGCAGTATTTT.

In its sample, this clonotype was seen a few times. V and J are TRBV7-8 and TRBJ2-7; D possibly matches TRBD1 or TRBD2 (5 bases each). The CDR3 contains 13 residues. V was cut by 4 bases and J by 5 bases, with 12 bases left in between. CDR1 is SGHVS and CDR2 is FQNEAQ in the germline V gene. The CDR3 sequence: CASSWTGRNEQYF. The DNA for the CDR3 is TGTGCCAGCAGCTGGACGGGACGCAACGAGCAGTACTTC. Variable domain in full (rest from reference TRBV7-8 and TRBJ2-7): GAGVSQSPRYKVAKRGQDVALRCDPISGHVSLFWYQQALGQGPEFLTYFQNEAQLDKSGLPSDRFFAERPEGSVSTLKIQRTQQEDSAVYLCASSWTGRNEQYFGPGTRLTVT.

The chain uses TRBV15 and TRBJ2-2; weak D call: TRBD2 (5 bases). CDR1 and CDR2 (germline): LNHNV, YYDKDF (reference sequence). CDR3 length: 18 residues. Trimming removed 0 bases from V and 1 base from J, with 15 bases in between. The CDR3 here is CATSRDLPGEMNTGELFF. CDR3 sequence (DNA): TGTGCCACCAGCAGAGATCTTCCCGGGGAGATGAACACCGGGGAGCTGTTTTTT.

The CDR3, as DNA: TGTGCCGTCGATCCGGAGGACAGTCCGGCGGATACGCAGTATTTT. It specifies CAVDPEDSPADTQYF. J is TRBJ2-3 and V is TRBV24-1, with D maybe TRBD1 (6 bases). The germline V gene encodes CDR1 KGHDR and CDR2 SFDVKD. The CDR3 totals 15 residues. V lost 12 bases to trimming and J lost 6 bases, with 24 bases between them.

A few counts support this clonotype. The chain carries TRBV20-1 and TRBJ2-5; D may be TRBD1 (5 bases). The germline gives CDR1 DFQATT, CDR2 SNEGSKA (reference sequence). The CDR3 loop spans 14 amino acids. V gave up 0 bases and J gave up 2 bases, with 10 bases separating them. This CDR3 is CSAREGRLQETQYF. In nucleotides, the CDR3 is TGCAGTGCTAGAGAGGGGCGCCTTCAAGAGACCCAGTACTTC.

V is TRBV7-9 and J is TRBJ1-5; tentatively, D is TRBD1 (5 bases). CDR3 length: 15 amino acids. Per germline, CDR1 SEHNR and CDR2 FQNEAQ (reference sequence). V was shortened by 2 bases and J by 5 bases, with 13 bases between the two germline ends. DNA for the CDR3: TGTGCCAGCAGCTTATCCCCAGGGTTGGATCAGCCCCAGCATTTT. Translating it yields CASSLSPGLDQPQHF.

This clonotype was recorded many times. The chain has TRBV7-2 and TRBJ1-4, with a tentative D call TRBD1 (6 bases). This CDR3 contains 18 residues. V was trimmed by 1 base and J by 4 bases, leaving 19 bases between them. The germline V gene has CDR1 SGHTA and CDR2 FQGNSA. The DNA for the CDR3 is TGTGCCAGCAGCTTAGAAATACGGGGGGCCCTCCTTAATGAAAAACTGTTTTTT. It yields the protein CASSLEIRGALLNEKLFF.

The chain combines TRBV7-9 with TRBJ2-6, with 12 positions matching TRBD2. The CDR3 runs to 20 residues. J was trimmed by 0 bases and V by 0 bases; bases with no gene match: 6. CDR1 and CDR2 (germline): SEHNR, FQNEAQ (reference sequence). In nucleotides, the CDR3 is TGTGCCAGCAGCTTAGCGGGCCTAGCGGGGGGGCCCTCTGGGGCCAACGTCCTGACTTTC. This codes for CASSLAGLAGGPSGANVLTF.

The CDR3 DNA reads TGTGCCAGCAGCTGGTCCGGGACAGGGGATTTGTATGGCTACACCTTC. Amino acid sequence: CASSWSGTGDLYGYTF. The V and J genes are TRBV7-9 and TRBJ1-2; TRBD1 matches 10 bases. With 4 bases clipped from V and 5 bases from J, the junction kept 10 bases outside the gene matches. This CDR3 spans 16 amino acids. CDR1 SEHNR and CDR2 FQNEAQ come from the germline V gene (reference sequence).

The rearrangement uses TRBV27 and TRBJ2-5; D unresolved. The CDR3 loop spans 14 amino acids. The germline CDR1 and CDR2 sequences are MNHEY and SMNVEV (reference sequence). Trimming left V 5 bases short and J 4 bases short, with 14 bases between. In nucleotides, the CDR3 is TGTGCCAGCAGTCGGTCACCCCGAGGAGAGACCCAGTACTTC. Its translation: CASSRSPRGETQYF.

J is TRBJ2-1 and V is TRBV7-9; D uncertain. The CDR3 contains 14 residues. Per the germline V gene, CDR1 is SEHNR and CDR2 is FQNEAQ (reference sequence). V was cut by 1 base and J by 6 bases, with 10 bases left in between. The CDR3 nucleotides read TGTGCCAGCAGCTTAGATGGTGCTCTCAATGAGCAGTTCTTC. This translates into CASSLDGALNEQFF.

The J gene is TRBJ2-7, the V gene TRBV20-1; D uncertain. The germline V gene has CDR1 DFQATT and CDR2 SNEGSKA (reference sequence). V lost 0 bases and J lost 3, with 9 bases in between. This CDR3 contains 13 residues. CDR3 residues: CSAREATDYEQYV. CDR3 in DNA: TGCAGTGCTAGAGAGGCCACAGACTACGAGCAGTACGTC.

This clonotype was observed many times. This sequence joins TRBV27 and TRBJ2-3; TRBD2 matches at 9 bases. This CDR3 comprises 16 residues. The V gene end was trimmed by 3 bases and the J gene end by 0 bases; junction bases not matched to a gene: 4. CDR1 is MNHEY and CDR2 is SMNVEV in the germline V gene (reference sequence). The CDR3 bases are TGTGCCAGCAGTTTGAATAGCGGGGGTAGCACAGATACGCAGTATTTT. The encoded protein is CASSLNSGGSTDTQYF.

In its sample, this clonotype was seen a few times. V and J are TRBV7-9 and TRBJ2-2, with D hard to call. Trimming removed 5 bases from V and 2 bases from J, with 9 bases in between. Germline CDR1 SEHNR, CDR2 FQNEAQ (reference sequence). CDR3 length: 14 residues. This CDR3 reads CASSATFNTGELFF. For the CDR3, the DNA is TGTGCCAGCAGCGCCACATTCAACACCGGGGAGCTGTTTTTT.

The gene calls are TRBV5-6 and TRBJ2-1; D possibly uses TRBD1 or TRBD2 (5 bases each). In germline, CDR1 is SGHDT, CDR2 YYEEEE. Between the trimmed V and J ends, which lost 5 bases and 3 bases, there was a span of 12 bases. The CDR3 length is 14 residues. CDR3 nucleotides: TGTGCCAGCAGTCCGGGACGTCGCTACAATGAGCAGTTCTTC. Amino acid sequence: CASSPGRRYNEQFF.

CDR3 DNA sequence: TGTGCCAGCAGTTCAAGCCGGGACAGACATTTCTACGAGCAGTACTTC. This encodes CASSSSRDRHFYEQYF. The chain combines TRBV27 with TRBJ2-7, with 7 bases fitting TRBD1. CDR3 length: 16 amino acids. Germline trimming cut 4 bases from V and 3 bases from J; bases unmatched to any gene: 12. From germline, CDR1 is MNHEY and CDR2 SMNVEV (reference sequence).

V is TRBV20-1 and J is TRBJ2-1; D unresolved. Germline V lookup: CDR1 DFQATT, CDR2 SNEGSKA (reference sequence). V lost 5 bases to trimming and J lost 2 bases, with 16 bases between them. CDR3 size: 15 residues. CDR3 protein: CSAQQGYSPYNEQFF. The CDR3 bases are TGCAGTGCTCAGCAAGGCTACTCGCCCTACAATGAGCAGTTCTTC.